This T cell receptor beta chain is drawn from a study of graft-versus-host responses after intestinal transplantation. The overall study: Recipients underwent multivisceral, liver-intestinal, or isolated intestinal transplants. All of the recipients had induction that used anti-thymocyte globulin, then tacrolimus and steroids for approximately 3 years. Findings and caveats of the study: Analysis identified GvH clones in recipient marrow, with some appearing first in ileum or blood.

Repertoires were generated with immunoSEQ multiplex PCR, while TCRdb's copy carries only in-frame clones and drops some. The sample includes over 65,000 clones, roughly 91% of them seen just once. Worth noting for this clone: Its antigen is as yet unknown.

The CDR3 runs to 17 residues. Between the trimmed V and J ends, which lost 4 bases and 9 bases, there was a span of 23 bases. The sequencing used unstimulated CD4+ T cells sorted from spleen or lymph node cells, collected before intestinal transplant. The TCR was taken from a human donor who received an intestinal transplant. The chain joins TRBV5-7 to TRBJ1-6; no reliable D call. TRBV5-7 qualifies as an ORF whose function is uncertain. CDR3 protein: CASSPFFGKGKISPLHF. CDR3 bases: TGTGCCAGCAGCCCATTTTTCGGGAAGGGAAAAATTTCACCCCTCCACTTT.